One sample yielded the 18 T cell receptor beta chains listed below, sequenced in a study of beta chain features in type 1 diabetes. Study-wide points: Shortening that was moderate but significant affected the TCRB CDR3s of Type 1 diabetes patients in all four CD4+ subsets.

The study reverse transcribed the entire isolated RNA, so it sequenced expressed TCRB transcripts. Some clones are missing from TCRdb's copy, which holds only in-frame ones; the method was immunoSEQ multiplex PCR. Of fewer than 20,000 clones detected, roughly 69% appear once; the ten largest clones hold roughly 2.7%. Which antigens these TCRs recognize remains unknown. Sample: Tregs from blood. Every receptor here comes from a man in his thirties or forties with type 1 diabetes.

The chain links TRBV11-3 to TRBJ1-6; TRBD1 aligns across 7 bases. Germline V gene lookup returns CDR1 SGHNT and CDR2 YENEEA. J gave up 9 bases and V 6 bases, and 8 bases lay outside the gene matches. This CDR3 spans 14 amino acids. The DNA of the CDR3 is TGTGCCAGCAGTTCACAGGGGAGCGGTTCACCCCTCCACTTT. Its translation: CASSSQGSGSPLHF.

The chain couples TRBV5-5 to TRBJ2-5; 11 nucleotides align to TRBD1. CDR3 length: 16 amino acids. The J segment lost 3 bases and the V segment lost 4 bases, leaving 8 bases of the junction unmatched. In germline, CDR1 is SGHKS, CDR2 YYEKEE (reference sequence). This CDR3 reads CASSKPGQGGEETQYF. The CDR3 DNA is TGTGCCAGCAGCAAACCGGGACAGGGGGGCGAAGAGACCCAGTACTTC.

V gene TRBV7-6 combines with J gene TRBJ1-2, with TRBD1 matching 8 bases. The V gene end was trimmed by 6 bases and the J gene end by 8 bases; junction bases not matched to a gene: 8. There are 13 residues in the CDR3. Germline CDR1 and CDR2: SGHVS and FNYEAQ. CDR3 sequence reads: CASSLQGAGGYTF. The CDR3 nucleotides are TGTGCCAGCAGTCTTCAGGGGGCAGGAGGCTACACCTTC.

The rearrangement links TRBV4-1 to TRBJ2-5, with 14 bases fitting TRBD2. Trimming removed 1 base from V and 4 bases from J; junction bases left unmatched: 8. Per the germline V gene, CDR1 is MGHRA and CDR2 is YSYEKL. This CDR3 spans 18 amino acids. CDR3 protein: CASSQGLGTSGSLETQYF. For the CDR3, the DNA is TGCGCCAGCAGCCAAGGACTCGGGACTAGCGGGAGTTTAGAGACCCAGTACTTC.

The gene calls are TRBV6-1 and TRBJ2-3; the D gene is possibly TRBD1 (5 bases). The CDR3 length is 14 residues. V was trimmed by 3 bases and J by 3 bases, leaving 10 bases between them. From germline, CDR1 is MNHNS and CDR2 SASEGT. The CDR3: CASSEFRATDTQYF. CDR3 coding DNA: TGTGCCAGCAGTGAGTTCAGGGCAACAGATACGCAGTATTTT.

The chain joins TRBV10-3 to TRBJ2-2; unclear D gene. The CDR3 spans 11 residues. V gave up 11 bases and J gave up 5 bases, with 9 bases separating them. Germline CDR1 and CDR2: ENHRY and SYGVKD. CDR3 nucleotides: TGTGCCTCCCGCGAGACCGGGGAGCTGTTTTTT. It translates to CASRETGELFF.

The V call is TRBV7-2, the J call TRBJ2-5, with TRBD2 matching over 9 bases. The V and J ends lost 5 bases and 5 bases, in that order; junction bases with no gene match: 18. The CDR3 consists of 18 residues. Germline CDR1 is SGHTA and CDR2 is FQGNSA. The CDR3 region has the DNA TGTGCCAGCAGCGGATGGGGGGGAGCGGGAGGAGTAAGTGAGACCCAGTACTTC. Encoded protein: CASSGWGGAGGVSETQYF.

V gene TRBV19 combines with J gene TRBJ2-1; 13 bases match TRBD2. J lost 5 bases, V lost 0 bases, and 4 bases had no gene match. CDR1 is LNHDA, CDR2 SQIVND, per germline (reference sequence). CDR3 size: 17 residues. In nucleotides, the CDR3 is TGTGCCAGTAGTATAGAGACGGGACTAGCGGGAAACAATGAGCAGTTCTTC. Amino acids: CASSIETGLAGNNEQFF.

The chain is built from TRBV11-2 and TRBJ2-4, with D tentatively TRBD2 (6 bases). Germline V gives CDR1 SGHAT, CDR2 FQNNGV. V dropped 2 bases and J dropped 9 bases, with 17 bases sitting between them. This CDR3 region has 15 residues. The CDR3 bases are TGTGCCAGCAGCTTAACTACGGGACTCCTAACCATTCAGTACTTC. Amino acids: CASSLTTGLLTIQYF.

This rearrangement joins TRBV2 to TRBJ1-1; 9 positions agree with TRBD1. Germline values: CDR1 SNHLY, CDR2 FYNNEI. The CDR3 is 14 residues long. V was pared by 9 bases and J by 4 bases, with 9 bases of the junction left unmatched. The CDR3 is CASDRDRVGTEAFF. For the CDR3, the DNA is TGTGCCAGTGATCGGGACAGGGTCGGCACTGAAGCTTTCTTT.

The chain recombines TRBV5-1 with TRBJ1-1; D unresolved. The germline V gene has CDR1 SGHRS and CDR2 YFSETQ. The CDR3 length is 12 residues. The V and J ends lost 2 bases and 11 bases respectively, with 13 bases between them. CDR3 region: CASSLVTGRAFF. CDR3 bases: TGCGCCAGCAGCTTAGTCACCGGTCGGGCTTTCTTT.

The rearrangement joins TRBV6-1 to TRBJ1-5, with D hard to call. This CDR3 has 11 amino acids. Trimming cost V 8 bases and J 11 bases, with 13 bases left between them. Germline assignment: CDR1 MNHNS and CDR2 SASEGT. As DNA, the CDR3 is TGTGCCAGCTCCCTCGGCGGGGCCCAGCATTTT. It yields the protein CASSLGGAQHF.

Regarding this clone: The identical CDR3 is also encoded by other nucleotide sequences in the sample. The rearrangement joins TRBV5-1 to TRBJ2-7; possibly TRBD1 for D (6 bases). This CDR3 region has 14 residues. Trimming pared 7 bases from V and 0 bases from J, leaving 14 bases between. CDR1 is SGHRS and CDR2 is YFSETQ in the germline V gene. The CDR3, as DNA: TGCGCCAGCGCTCTAGAGACAGGCTCCTACGAGCAGTACTTC. Residues: CASALETGSYEQYF.

V and J are TRBV5-1 and TRBJ1-2; D possibly corresponds to TRBD1 (5 bases). The CDR3 has 14 residues. The germline V gene encodes CDR1 SGHRS and CDR2 YFSETQ. The ends were cut back, 0 bases at V and 4 bases at J, with 10 bases in the middle. CDR3: CASSLASRVYGYTF. Here the CDR3 DNA reads TGCGCCAGCAGCTTGGCCTCCAGGGTCTATGGCTACACCTTC.

V gene TRBV7-9 combines with J gene TRBJ2-1, with TRBD1 matching 7 bases. The CDR3 runs to 14 residues. V lost 4 bases to trimming and J lost 7 bases; unmatched junction nucleotides: 7. Germline CDR1 reads SEHNR; CDR2 reads FQNEAQ (reference sequence). DNA of the CDR3: TGTGCCAGCAGCTCCCAGACAGGGTGGAATGAGCAGTTCTTC. It translates to CASSSQTGWNEQFF. Full variable domain (missing parts from reference TRBV7-9 and TRBJ2-1): DTGVSQNPRHKITKRGQNVTFRCDPISEHNRLYWYRQTLGQGPEFLTYFQNEAQLEKSRLLSDRFSAERPKGSFSTLEIQRTEQGDSAMYLCASSSQTGWNEQFFGPGTRLTVL.

There are a few counts of this clone. The rearrangement joins TRBV25-1 to TRBJ1-3, with D perhaps TRBD1 (5 bases). Trimming shortened V by 7 bases and J by 0 bases, and 16 bases separated the two germline ends. Germline lookup yields CDR1 MGHDK and CDR2 SYGVNS. The CDR3 covers 16 residues. CDR3 sequence (DNA): TGTGCCAGCACTCCTCCCTATACAGGCTCTGGAAACACCATATATTTT. Translated, it gives CASTPPYTGSGNTIYF.

The CDR3 DNA reads as TGCAGCGTTAACCGAGGCAAGGATGGCTACACCTTC. Protein product: CSVNRGKDGYTF. The chain recombines TRBV29-1 with TRBJ1-2; no clear D gene. The CDR3 is 12 residues long. Between the trimmed V and J ends, which lost 5 bases and 6 bases, there was a span of 13 bases. Looked up from germline, CDR1 is SQVTM and CDR2 is ANQGSEA.

In its sample, this clone was seen a few times. V gene TRBV7-9 combines with J gene TRBJ1-1, with 7 bases fitting TRBD1. This CDR3 has 15 amino acids. CDR1 and CDR2 (germline): SEHNR, FQNEAQ (reference sequence). V gave up 5 bases and J gave up 2 bases; unmatched junction bases: 8. The CDR3 DNA follows: TGTGCCAGCAGCACATGGGACAGCCGAAACACTGAAGCTTTCTTT. It codes for CASSTWDSRNTEAFF.